Listed below are T cell receptor beta chains from one sample, sequenced in a study of T cells in Graves' hyperthyroidism and ophthalmopathy. TCRdb re-called the multiplex PCR reads with MiXCR, one entry per CDR3 protein. This repertoire shows around 690,000 distinct CDR3 sequences, less than 25% found once; its top ten account for about 35%. The material sequenced was blood. Receptors were obtained from a man aged 30 to 39 with Graves' ophthalmopathy. Each CDR3 is given with its conserved first and last residue. The order of the fields is V gene, clone size, J gene, D gene, CDR3 protein, CDR3 DNA. A D gene is named only where the DNA matches it firmly. Clone size appears in some rows only: once, few, many, or a class for an expanded clone.

V: TRBV24-1
size: -
J: TRBJ1-4
D: TRBD1
CDR3: CATSDRYGRGGEKLFF
DNA: TGTGCCACCAGTGACCGGTACGGCAGGGGGGGGGAAAAACTGTTTTTT

V: TRBV7-6
size: few
J: TRBJ2-5
D: -
CDR3: CASSLTEGATPTQYF
DNA: TGTGCCAGCAGCTTAACAGAGGGAGCCACGCCGACCCAGTACTTC

V: TRBV11-2
size: many
J: TRBJ2-3
D: -
CDR3: CASSLNGGEDTDTQYF
DNA: TGTGCCAGCAGCCTCAATGGGGGAGAAGACACAGATACGCAGTATTTT

V: TRBV30
size: many
J: TRBJ1-2
D: TRBD1
CDR3: CAWSVLPPRTGGGYTF
DNA: TGTGCCTGGAGTGTTCTGCCCCCGAGGACAGGGGGTGGCTACACCTTC

V: TRBV7-3
size: few
J: TRBJ2-3
D: TRBD2
CDR3: CASSPSGISTDTQYF
DNA: TGTGCCAGCAGTCCTAGCGGAATTAGCACAGATACGCAGTATTTT

V: TRBV7-6
size: -
J: TRBJ2-3
D: TRBD2
CDR3: CASSQGLAGDTDTQYF
DNA: TGTGCCAGCAGCCAGGGACTAGCGGGAGATACAGATACGCAGTATTTT

V: TRBV6-1
size: -
J: TRBJ2-1
D: TRBD1
CDR3: CASSPDRESFREQFF
DNA: TGTGCCAGCAGTCCCGACAGGGAAAGTTTTCGGGAGCAGTTCTTC

V: TRBV6-6
size: many
J: TRBJ2-2
D: -
CDR3: CASSYSGTGELFF
DNA: TGTGCCAGCAGTTATTCGGGAACCGGGGAGCTGTTTTTT

V: TRBV30
size: many
J: TRBJ1-2
D: -
CDR3: CAWSATLNGYTF
DNA: TGTGCCTGGAGTGCAACGTTAAATGGCTACACCTTC

V: TRBV24-1
size: many
J: TRBJ2-3
D: TRBD2
CDR3: CATSDGTSVADTQYF
DNA: TGTGCCACCAGTGACGGGACTAGCGTGGCAGATACGCAGTATTTT

V: TRBV7-2
size: -
J: TRBJ2-3
D: -
CDR3: CASSLEVWRSATSTDTQYF
DNA: TGTGCCAGCAGCTTGGAGGTCTGGCGGAGTGCAACTAGCACAGATACGCAGTATTTT

V: TRBV6-4
size: few
J: TRBJ2-2
D: TRBD2
CDR3: CASSQIGGRQYTGELFF
DNA: TGTGCCAGCAGCCAAATCGGCGGGAGACAGTACACCGGGGAGCTGTTTTTT

V: TRBV3-1
size: -
J: TRBJ2-2
D: -
CDR3: CASSPRGSTGELFF
DNA: TGTGCCAGCAGCCCTCGCGGAAGCACCGGGGAGCTGTTTTTT

V: TRBV7-2
size: many
J: TRBJ2-3
D: -
CDR3: CASRQAVSTDTQYF
DNA: TGTGCCAGCAGGCAAGCGGTTAGCACAGATACGCAGTATTTT

V: TRBV7-3
size: many
J: TRBJ2-5
D: TRBD2
CDR3: CASSHTSGETQYF
DNA: TGTGCCAGCAGTCATACTAGCGGGGAGACCCAGTACTTC

V: TRBV18
size: -
J: TRBJ2-1
D: -
CDR3: CASSPAVSEQFF
DNA: TGTGCCAGCTCACCAGCGGTGAGTGAGCAGTTCTTC

V: TRBV20-1
size: few
J: TRBJ1-6
D: -
CDR3: CSASPSRRSRSYNSPLHF
DNA: TGCAGTGCTAGTCCCAGCAGGAGATCCCGCTCCTATAATTCACCCCTCCACTTT

V: TRBV12-3/TRBV12-4
size: -
J: TRBJ1-3
D: -
CDR3: CASSLRTPSSGNTIYF
DNA: TGTGCCAGCAGTCTGAGGACACCGAGCTCTGGAAACACCATATATTTT

V: TRBV7-2
size: -
J: TRBJ1-2
D: -
CDR3: CASSLGRRSYTF
DNA: TGTGCCAGCAGCTTAGGCAGGAGAAGCTACACCTTC

V: TRBV4-3
size: -
J: TRBJ2-5
D: -
CDR3: CASSQGTRLDQETQYF
DNA: TGCGCCAGCAGCCAAGGGACACGACTAGACCAAGAGACCCAGTACTTC

V: TRBV5-4
size: few
J: TRBJ1-1
D: TRBD1
CDR3: CASKDPAGTENTEAFF
DNA: TGTGCCAGCAAGGACCCCGCCGGGACAGAGAACACTGAAGCTTTCTTT

V: TRBV7-2
size: many
J: TRBJ2-2
D: -
CDR3: CASSPETGVGTGELFF
DNA: TGTGCCAGCAGCCCCGAGACGGGTGTCGGCACCGGGGAGCTGTTTTTT

V: TRBV7-9
size: many
J: TRBJ2-7
D: TRBD1
CDR3: CASSSSDRGPYEQYF
DNA: TGTGCCAGCAGCTCCTCGGACAGGGGGCCGTACGAGCAGTACTTC

V: TRBV11-1
size: -
J: TRBJ2-3
D: TRBD2
CDR3: CASSLEVGTLAGGRTDTQYF
DNA: TGTGCCAGCAGCTTAGAAGTGGGGACCCTAGCGGGAGGCCGCACAGATACGCAGTATTTT

V: TRBV30
size: many
J: TRBJ2-2
D: -
CDR3: CAWILQANTGELFF
DNA: TGTGCCTGGATCCTACAGGCTAACACCGGGGAGCTGTTTTTT

V: TRBV5-1
size: few
J: TRBJ2-5
D: TRBD2
CDR3: CASSLSLAEFQETQYF
DNA: TGCGCCAGCAGCTTGTCCCTAGCGGAGTTCCAAGAGACCCAGTACTTC

V: TRBV12-3/TRBV12-4
size: many
J: TRBJ2-3
D: TRBD2
CDR3: CASSPGLAVTDTQYF
DNA: TGTGCCAGCAGTCCCGGACTAGCGGTCACAGATACGCAGTATTTT

V: TRBV28
size: few
J: TRBJ2-1
D: TRBD1
CDR3: CASSRPGQHNEQFF
DNA: TGTGCCAGCAGTAGACCGGGACAGCACAATGAGCAGTTCTTC

V: TRBV11-2
size: many
J: TRBJ2-5
D: TRBD2
CDR3: CASSRGGAGETQYF
DNA: TGTGCCAGCAGCCGGGGGGGGGCAGGAGAGACCCAGTACTTC

V: TRBV13
size: few
J: TRBJ2-3
D: -
CDR3: CASSLVQGGTDTQYF
DNA: TGTGCCAGCAGCTTAGTACAGGGTGGCACAGATACGCAGTATTTT

V: TRBV3-1
size: few
J: TRBJ2-2
D: -
CDR3: CASSPPSLNTGELFF
DNA: TGTGCCAGCAGCCCCCCTAGCCTGAACACCGGGGAGCTGTTTTTT

V: TRBV5-1
size: many
J: TRBJ2-1
D: -
CDR3: CASSLLPASDYNEQFF
DNA: TGCGCCAGCAGCTTGTTGCCAGCCAGTGACTACAATGAGCAGTTCTTC

V: TRBV6-1
size: few
J: TRBJ2-1
D: TRBD2
CDR3: CASRSTSDLTFEQFF
DNA: TGTGCCAGCAGATCAACTAGCGATTTAACATTTGAGCAGTTCTTC

V: TRBV20-1
size: few
J: TRBJ2-1
D: TRBD2
CDR3: CTVPGGSSYNEQFF
DNA: TGCACCGTTCCGGGGGGAAGCTCCTACAATGAGCAGTTCTTC

V: TRBV18
size: few
J: TRBJ2-3
D: TRBD2
CDR3: CASSPSGRGTDTQYF
DNA: TGTGCCAGCTCACCAAGCGGGAGGGGCACAGATACGCAGTATTTT

V: TRBV6-1
size: -
J: TRBJ2-3
D: -
CDR3: CASSYYGTKDTQYF
DNA: TGTGCCAGCAGTTATTATGGGACCAAAGATACGCAGTATTTT

V: TRBV4-1
size: few
J: TRBJ2-1
D: TRBD2
CDR3: CASSSLAGGPDEQFF
DNA: TGCGCCAGCAGCTCTTTAGCGGGAGGGCCCGATGAGCAGTTCTTC

V: TRBV18
size: few
J: TRBJ2-2
D: TRBD1
CDR3: CASSPVQGARPGELFF
DNA: TGTGCCAGCTCACCAGTTCAGGGGGCGAGGCCCGGGGAGCTGTTTTTT

V: TRBV7-2
size: -
J: TRBJ2-1
D: TRBD1
CDR3: CASSTGVSGRNEQFF
DNA: TGTGCCAGCAGCACAGGGGTATCCGGTCGCAATGAGCAGTTCTTC

V: TRBV6-1
size: few
J: TRBJ2-2
D: TRBD1
CDR3: CASSRTGSVTGELFF
DNA: TGTGCCAGCAGCCGGACAGGCAGCGTCACCGGGGAGCTGTTTTTT

V: TRBV28
size: -
J: TRBJ1-4
D: -
CDR3: CASSSGSGGNEKLFF
DNA: TGTGCCAGCAGTTCTGGCAGTGGGGGTAATGAAAAACTGTTTTTT

V: TRBV4-1
size: -
J: TRBJ2-5
D: -
CDR3: CASSQAQGGLHQETQYF
DNA: TGCGCCAGCAGCCAGGCCCAGGGAGGACTCCACCAAGAGACCCAGTACTTC

V: TRBV12-3/TRBV12-4
size: many
J: TRBJ1-5
D: TRBD1
CDR3: CASSQGEGGPYNQPQHF
DNA: TGTGCCAGCAGCCAGGGGGAGGGTGGGCCTTACAATCAGCCCCAGCATTTT

V: TRBV9
size: -
J: TRBJ1-2
D: TRBD1
CDR3: CASTPTGEGYGYTF
DNA: TGTGCCAGCACCCCGACAGGGGAAGGTTATGGCTACACCTTC

V: TRBV6-2/TRBV6-3
size: many
J: TRBJ1-1
D: -
CDR3: CASSYGWTDEAFF
DNA: TGTGCCAGCAGTTACGGCTGGACGGATGAAGCTTTCTTT

V: TRBV14
size: few
J: TRBJ2-5
D: -
CDR3: CASSQDGRGSGETQYF
DNA: TGTGCCAGCAGCCAAGACGGCAGGGGTTCTGGAGAGACCCAGTACTTC

V: TRBV12-3/TRBV12-4
size: -
J: TRBJ1-4
D: TRBD1
CDR3: CASRPGTGPNEKLFF
DNA: TGTGCCAGCAGGCCTGGGACAGGACCTAATGAAAAACTGTTTTTT

V: TRBV5-1
size: many
J: TRBJ2-3
D: TRBD2
CDR3: CASSFGTSEGDTQYF
DNA: TGCGCCAGCAGCTTCGGGACTAGCGAGGGAGATACGCAGTATTTT

V: TRBV20-1
size: many
J: TRBJ2-7
D: -
CDR3: CSARVTGSSYEQYF
DNA: TGCAGTGCTAGAGTCACGGGGAGCTCCTACGAGCAGTACTTC

V: TRBV4-2
size: few
J: TRBJ1-1
D: TRBD1
CDR3: CASSQVTGGRVGTEAFF
DNA: TGTGCCAGCAGCCAAGTTACAGGGGGCAGGGTGGGCACTGAAGCTTTCTTT

V: TRBV3-1
size: few
J: TRBJ2-2
D: TRBD2
CDR3: CASSQGSGRATTGELFF
DNA: TGTGCCAGCAGCCAAGGCAGCGGGAGGGCCACCACCGGGGAGCTGTTTTTT